This T cell receptor (beta chain) originates from a study of blood T cell repertoires in COVID-19. Study-level background: Whether acute or convalescent, the COVID-19 samples came from the United States, Italy and Spain. T cells, B-cell-depleted T cells, or PBMCs supplied cDNA or gDNA.

The sample holds a few counts of this clone. As originally analysed: By means of reference gene primer amplification, nucleated cell counts were estimated. Repertoires were generated with immunoSEQ multiplex PCR, while TCRdb's copy carries only in-frame clones and drops some. Clone size and V and J calls were adopted from that table, with D and trimming inferred from the DNA. This table holds approximately 82,000 clones, approximately 82% found once. The CDR3 contains 16 residues. Trimming removed 2 bases at V and 6 bases at J, with 18 bases between. Germline V gene sequence: CDR1 KGHDR, CDR2 SFDVKD. The chain is built from TRBV24-1 and TRBJ1-2; D is perhaps TRBD1 (6 bases). The material sequenced was peripheral blood. The clonotype was recovered from a woman in her sixties or seventies with acute or convalescent COVID-19. The CDR3 region has the DNA TGTGCCACCAGTGATTCGGGGGGCAGGCCAGTCGATGGCTACACCTTC. It specifies CATSDSGGRPVDGYTF.